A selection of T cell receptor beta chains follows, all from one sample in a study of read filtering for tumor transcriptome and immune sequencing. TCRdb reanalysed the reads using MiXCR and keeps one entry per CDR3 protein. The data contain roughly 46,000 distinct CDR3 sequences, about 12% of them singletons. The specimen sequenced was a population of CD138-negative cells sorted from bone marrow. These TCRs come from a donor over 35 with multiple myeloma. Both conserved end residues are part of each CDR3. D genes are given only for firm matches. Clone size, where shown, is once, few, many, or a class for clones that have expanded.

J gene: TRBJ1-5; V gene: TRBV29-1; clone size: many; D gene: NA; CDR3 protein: CSVAGSRNQPQHF; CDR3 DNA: TGCAGCGTTGCGGGGAGCCGAAATCAGCCCCAGCATTTT
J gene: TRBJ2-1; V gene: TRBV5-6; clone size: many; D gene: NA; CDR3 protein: CASSREDRQFF; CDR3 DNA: TGTGCCAGCAGCCGTGAGGATAGGCAGTTCTTC
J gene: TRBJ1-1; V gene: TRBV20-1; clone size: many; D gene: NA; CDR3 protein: CSARDFGGGNTEAFF; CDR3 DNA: TGCAGTGCTAGAGATTTCGGGGGAGGGAACACTGAAGCTTTCTTT
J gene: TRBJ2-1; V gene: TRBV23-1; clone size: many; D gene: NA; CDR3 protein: CASRNLTKVFRYEQFF; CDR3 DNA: TGCGCCAGCAGAAACCTAACTAAGGTCTTTCGATATGAGCAGTTCTTC
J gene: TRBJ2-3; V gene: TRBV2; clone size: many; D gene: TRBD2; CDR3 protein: CASSALAGGTDTQYF; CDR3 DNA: TGTGCCAGCAGTGCACTAGCGGGGGGCACAGATACGCAGTATTTT
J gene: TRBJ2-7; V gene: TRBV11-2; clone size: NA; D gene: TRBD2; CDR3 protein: CASSLGLAGYEQYF; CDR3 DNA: TGTGCCAGCAGCTTGGGGCTAGCGGGCTACGAGCAGTACTTC
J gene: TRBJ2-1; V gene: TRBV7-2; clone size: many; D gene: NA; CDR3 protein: CASSLAASSYNEQFF; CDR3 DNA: TGTGCCAGCAGCTTAGCGGCCAGCTCCTACAATGAGCAGTTCTTC
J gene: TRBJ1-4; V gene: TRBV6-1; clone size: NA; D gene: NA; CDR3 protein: CASAFLGEKLLF; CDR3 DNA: TGTGCCAGCGCCTTCCTGGGTGAAAAACTGCTTTTT
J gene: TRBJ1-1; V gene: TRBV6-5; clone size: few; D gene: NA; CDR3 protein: CASSYSKNTEAFF; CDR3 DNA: TGTGCCAGCAGTTACTCGAAGAACACTGAAGCTTTCTTT
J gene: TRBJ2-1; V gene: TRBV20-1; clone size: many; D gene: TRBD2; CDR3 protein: CSARFPYGTSNNEQFF; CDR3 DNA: TGCAGTGCTAGATTCCCCTACGGGACTAGCAACAATGAGCAGTTCTTC